This is a list of T cell receptor beta chains from one sample in a study of control samples from healthy donors and cancer patients. Repertoires were generated with immunoSEQ multiplex PCR, while TCRdb's copy carries only in-frame clones and drops some. The repertoire holds 70,000 to 90,000 clones, with around 90% as singletons. Sequenced: PBMCs. These receptors all stem from a woman aged 60-70 years with head and neck cancer. Each CDR3 is given with its conserved first and last residue. D genes are given only for firm matches. Not all rows give a size; the values are once, few, many and, for expanded clones, a class.

>11|TRBV5-8|-|TRBJ1-1|-
CASSDVTEAFF
TGTGCCAGCTCCGACGTCACTGAAGCTTTCTTT
>13|TRBV6-5|-|TRBJ2-7|-
CASSPGDDYEQYF
TGTGCCAGCAGCCCAGGGGATGACTACGAGCAGTACTTC
>15|TRBV28|TRBD1|TRBJ1-1|once
CASSPHGTANTEAFF
TGTGCCAGCAGTCCACACGGGACAGCTAACACTGAAGCTTTCTTT
>17|TRBV14|-|TRBJ2-1|-
CASSQDLGTFWGNEQFF
TGTGCCAGCAGCCAAGATCTTGGAACCTTCTGGGGAAATGAGCAGTTCTTC
>14|TRBV24-1|TRBD2|TRBJ2-2|-
CATTTSGRTGELFF
TGTGCCACCACGACTAGCGGGCGCACCGGGGAGCTGTTTTTT
>12|TRBV5-6|-|TRBJ1-4|-
CASSRQNEKLFF
TGTGCCAGCAGTCGACAGAATGAAAAACTGTTTTTT
>14|TRBV28|-|TRBJ1-2|once
CASTMARTRHGYTF
TGTGCCAGCACCATGGCGAGGACACGGCATGGCTACACCTTC
>14|TRBV29-1|-|TRBJ2-3|-
CSVEGPENADTQYF
TGCAGCGTTGAGGGACCAGAGAACGCAGATACGCAGTATTTT
>17|TRBV7-8|-|TRBJ1-3|once
CASSPFSQVRAGNTIYF
TGTGCCAGCAGCCCCTTCTCTCAGGTCCGGGCTGGAAACACCATATATTTT
>16|TRBV19|TRBD2|TRBJ2-2|-
CASSMGAGGPIGELLF
TGTGCCAGTAGTATGGGAGCGGGAGGGCCTATCGGGGAGCTGCTTTTT
>14|TRBV5-1|-|TRBJ2-1|-
CASSLLSLIDEQFF
TGCGCCAGCAGCTTGTTAAGTCTGATAGATGAGCAGTTCTTC
>13|TRBV12-3/TRBV12-4|TRBD1|TRBJ2-2|-
CASSPDRDGELFF
TGTGCCAGCAGCCCAGACAGGGACGGGGAGCTGTTTTTT
>13|TRBV11-2|-|TRBJ2-5|-
CASSLEVSGAQYF
TGTGCCAGCAGCTTAGAAGTTTCGGGTGCCCAGTACTTC
>15|TRBV6-2/TRBV6-3|TRBD1|TRBJ2-7|-
CASSYSTGHSYEQYF
TGTGCCAGCAGTTACTCGACAGGGCACTCCTACGAGCAGTACTTC
>14|TRBV28|TRBD2|TRBJ2-1|-
CATSTSGSYNEQFF
TGTGCCACCTCGACTAGCGGGAGTTACAATGAGCAGTTCTTC
>17|TRBV2|TRBD2|TRBJ2-2|-
CASTERTSGSGSGELFF
TGTGCCAGCACCGAGCGGACTAGCGGGAGTGGTTCCGGGGAGCTGTTTTTT
>17|TRBV30|TRBD1|TRBJ2-7|once
CAWSVGFETGNSYEQYF
TGTGCCTGGAGTGTAGGTTTCGAGACAGGGAACTCCTACGAGCAGTACTTC
>14|TRBV11-2|-|TRBJ2-5|once
CASSFVLGGETQYF
TGTGCCAGCAGCTTTGTTCTCGGCGGAGAGACCCAGTACTTC
>14|TRBV6-6|-|TRBJ2-7|-
CASSYEGTYVEQYF
TGTGCCAGCAGTTACGAGGGGACCTACGTGGAGCAGTACTTC
>14|TRBV10-2|TRBD1|TRBJ2-2|-
CASRDRGETGELFF
TGCGCCAGTCGGGACAGGGGGGAGACCGGGGAGCTGTTTTTT
>16|TRBV24-1|-|TRBJ2-5|-
CATSDPGAEYQETQYF
TGTGCCACCAGTGACCCTGGAGCGGAATACCAAGAGACCCAGTACTTC
>14|TRBV19|TRBD1|TRBJ2-7|-
CASSPNRGAYEQYF
TGTGCCAGTAGTCCCAACAGGGGAGCCTACGAGCAGTACTTC
>18|TRBV7-6|TRBD2|TRBJ2-1|-
CASSLRGTSGTSYNEQFF
TGTGCCAGCAGCTTAAGGGGGACTAGCGGGACCAGCTACAATGAGCAGTTCTTC
>16|TRBV18|-|TRBJ2-1|-
CASSPLTGDFYNEQFF
TGTGCCAGCTCACCGCTGACAGGTGATTTTTACAATGAGCAGTTCTTC
>15|TRBV6-6|-|TRBJ2-3|-
CASVSPISGTDTQYF
TGTGCCAGCGTGTCCCCCATTAGCGGAACAGATACGCAGTATTTT
>16|TRBV19|-|TRBJ1-1|-
CASTRSFEWRNTEAFF
TGTGCCAGTACCCGGTCCTTTGAGTGGAGGAACACTGAAGCTTTCTTT
>14|TRBV30|TRBD2|TRBJ2-1|-
CAWSSGLANNEQFF
TGTGCCTGGAGTTCGGGACTAGCCAACAATGAGCAGTTCTTC
>16|TRBV3-1/TRBV3-2|-|TRBJ1-4|-
CASSDQGRLSFEKLFF
TGTGCCAGCAGCGACCAGGGTCGCTTATCCTTTGAAAAACTGTTTTTT
>16|TRBV24-1|-|TRBJ2-5|-
CATSDFQGSGQETQYF
TGTGCCACCAGTGATTTTCAGGGCTCCGGTCAAGAGACCCAGTACTTC
>12|TRBV28|-|TRBJ1-2|-
CASSFLSGGYTF
TGTGCCAGCAGTTTCCTCTCGGGTGGCTACACCTTC
>15|TRBV28|TRBD1|TRBJ1-5|-
CASRTGQGFGQPQHF
TGTGCCAGCAGAACGGGACAGGGTTTCGGTCAGCCCCAGCATTTT
>14|TRBV6-6|TRBD1|TRBJ1-4|-
CASSYGTGDEKLFF
TGTGCCAGCAGTTACGGGACAGGGGACGAAAAACTGTTTTTT
>16|TRBV11-2|TRBD1|TRBJ2-7|-
CASSLARQGAAYEQYF
TGTGCCAGCAGCTTAGCCAGACAGGGGGCAGCCTACGAGCAGTACTTC
>14|TRBV14|-|TRBJ1-1|-
CASSQQIGTDEAFF
TGTGCCAGCAGCCAACAAATCGGGACGGATGAAGCTTTCTTT
>15|TRBV19|-|TRBJ1-4|once
CASSIQGSTNEKLFF
TGTGCCAGTAGTATACAAGGCAGCACTAATGAAAAACTGTTTTTT
>14|TRBV5-1|-|TRBJ2-5|-
CASSLATLIETQYF
TGCGCCAGCAGCTTGGCCACGTTGATAGAGACCCAGTACTTC
>15|TRBV30|TRBD2|TRBJ2-5|-
CAWSKLAARQETQYF
TGTGCCTGGAGTAAACTAGCGGCAAGACAAGAGACCCAGTACTTC
>15|TRBV3-1/TRBV3-2|-|TRBJ2-1|once
CASSQDRRSYNEQFF
TGTGCCAGCAGCCAAGACCGGCGTTCCTACAATGAGCAGTTCTTC
>17|TRBV6-6|-|TRBJ1-4|few
CASRRPNKQTTNEKLFF
TGTGCCAGCAGACGACCTAATAAACAGACCACTAATGAAAAACTGTTTTTT
>17|TRBV7-2|TRBD2|TRBJ2-3|-
CASSLALAGGFPDTQYF
TGTGCCAGCAGCTTAGCTTTAGCGGGAGGGTTCCCAGATACGCAGTATTTT
>16|TRBV27|TRBD2|TRBJ2-2|-
CASSFGAGGGPGELFF
TGTGCCAGCAGTTTCGGGGCGGGAGGCGGTCCCGGGGAGCTGTTTTTT
>14|TRBV29-1|-|TRBJ2-2|-
CSAEVGSGAGELFF
TGCAGCGCTGAGGTCGGGTCTGGGGCCGGGGAGCTGTTTTTT
>17|TRBV7-7|-|TRBJ2-2|-
CASSHIHQAKNTGELFF
TGTGCTAGCAGCCACATCCATCAAGCCAAGAACACCGGGGAGCTGTTTTTT
>15|TRBV19|TRBD1|TRBJ1-1|-
CASGPYNDRGRPGSF
TGTGCCAGTGGCCCTTATAATGACAGGGGGAGGCCCGGCTCTTTT
>15|TRBV7-9|-|TRBJ1-2|-
CASSLAYGLNYGYTF
TGTGCCAGCAGCTTAGCGTATGGCTTAAACTATGGCTACACCTTC
>14|TRBV6-5|TRBD1|TRBJ2-5|-
CASRIGTVQETQYF
TGTGCCAGCAGGATAGGGACAGTACAAGAGACCCAGTACTTC
>15|TRBV6-6|-|TRBJ2-3|-
CASSPLGASTDTQYF
TGTGCCAGCAGTCCACTAGGGGCTAGCACAGATACGCAGTATTTT
>18|TRBV2|TRBD1|TRBJ2-5|-
CASSGLRHKGANQETQYF
TGTGCCAGCAGTGGCTTGCGCCACAAGGGGGCAAACCAAGAGACCCAGTACTTC
>14|TRBV6-5|TRBD2|TRBJ2-7|-
CASRTDSGSYEQYF
TGTGCCAGCAGAACTGATAGCGGGAGTTACGAGCAGTACTTC
>15|TRBV7-9|-|TRBJ1-1|-
CASARGGRVNTEAFF
TGTGCCAGCGCGCGCGGGGGGCGAGTGAACACTGAAGCTTTCTTT
>12|TRBV30|TRBD2|TRBJ2-1|-
CAWSKTSGRLFF
TGTGCCTGGAGCAAGACTAGCGGGAGATTGTTCTTC